Following are 15 T cell receptor beta chains from one sample sequenced in a study of neurological immune-mediated disorders (dated by TCRdb to between 2019 and 2020). To prepare the library, 5' RACE was applied. These reads were obtained on an Illumina HiSeq 2500. In TCRdb, the public reads were trimmed at Q25 with fastp and aligned with MiXCR, with productive beta chains retained. Entries are consolidated by CDR3 protein sequence, retaining the most common genes and DNA. Counted in this sample were tens of thousands of distinct CDR3 sequences; roughly 13% of them appeared once. 9.5% to 12% of the sample is held by the ten biggest clonotypes. The sample's time point label, decoded: longitudinal time-point 3. Sequences were obtained from PBMCs. All receptors come from a man aged 25 to 40 in good health.

This clonotype came up many times. The chain links TRBV18 to TRBJ2-2; D not resolved. Germline loops: CDR1 KGHSH, CDR2 LQKENI. The V gene lost 5 bases and the J gene lost 3 bases, with 4 bases spanning the gap. The CDR3 totals 12 residues. The CDR3 DNA is TGTGCCAGCTCAACCGACACCGGGGAGCTGTTTTTT. Translated: CASSTDTGELFF.

This clonotype has at least ten counts. J is TRBJ1-1 and V is TRBV25-1; D call uncertain. CDR1 MGHDK and CDR2 SYGVNS come from the germline V gene. The CDR3 has 12 residues. V lost 6 bases and J lost 11, with 16 bases in between. The CDR3: CASSPPEAGAFF. The CDR3 nucleotides read TGTGCCAGCAGCCCCCCCGAGGCGGGGGCTTTCTTT. Full variable domain (remainder filled in from reference TRBV25-1 and TRBJ1-1): EADIYQTPRYLVIGTGKKITLECSQTMGHDKMYWYQQDPGMELHLIHYSYGVNSTEKGDLSSESTVSRIRTEHFPLTLESARPSHTSQYLCASSPPEAGAFFGQGTRLTVV.

In regard to this clonotype: This may be a read error: a much more frequent sequence differs by one nucleotide. The chain combines TRBV7-6 with TRBJ1-1; no definite D call. This CDR3 is built from 15 residues. Germline assignment: CDR1 SGHVS and CDR2 FNYEAQ. V lost 5 bases, J lost 0 bases, and 13 bases lay in between. The CDR3 sequence is CASSPRHDMNTEAFF. CDR3 DNA: TGTGCCAGCAGCCCCCGGCATGACATGAACACTGAAGCTTTCTTT.

By frequency in the sample, this clonotype is medium-sized (0.01 to 0.1%). This chain links TRBV5-1 with TRBJ2-1; D is unclear. Germline CDR1 and CDR2: SGHRS and YFSETQ. V dropped 0 bases and J dropped 14 bases, with 15 bases sitting between them. The CDR3 consists of 13 residues. CDR3 loop: CASSLELGVWEFF. CDR3 sequence (DNA): TGCGCCAGCAGCTTGGAATTAGGTGTTTGGGAGTTCTTC.

This clonotype was seen repeatedly, ten times or more. This chain links TRBV2 with TRBJ2-4; D may be TRBD1 (8 bases). The CDR3 totals 15 residues. Germline assignment: CDR1 SNHLY and CDR2 FYNNEI. The V and J ends lost 2 bases and 6 bases respectively, with 14 bases between them. CDR3 nucleotide sequence: TGTGCCAGCAGTGAAAGGACAGGGAGGGGAAACATTCAGTACTTC. Protein: CASSERTGRGNIQYF.

This clonotype was detected ten times or more. The chain combines TRBV12-3 or TRBV12-4 with TRBJ2-5; D is unresolved. The ends were cut back, 8 bases at V and 1 base at J, with 14 bases in the middle. This CDR3 has 14 residues. This chain's CDR3 is CASAGLALQETQYF. For the CDR3, the DNA is TGTGCCAGCGCTGGGCTGGCGCTCCAAGAGACCCAGTACTTC.

This chain connects TRBV5-6 to TRBJ2-1; TRBD2 matches at 8 bases. The length of the CDR3 is 16 residues. The V segment lost 4 bases and the J segment 2 bases; nucleotides outside the gene matches: 8. Germline CDR1 SGHDT, CDR2 YYEEEE. The CDR3 DNA is TGTGCCAGCAGCCCGAAAGCGGGAGTAGCCTACAATGAGCAGTTCTTC. Its translation is CASSPKAGVAYNEQFF.

The rearrangement uses TRBV19 and TRBJ2-3; the match to TRBD1 covers 10 bases. V trimming: 6 bases; J trimming: 2 bases; junction bases outside the gene matches: 8. The CDR3 totals 16 residues. Germline V gene lookup returns CDR1 LNHDA and CDR2 SQIVND (reference sequence). For the CDR3, the DNA is TGTGCCAGTAGACCTGGACAGGGGGTACCCACAGATACGCAGTATTTT. Translation: CASRPGQGVPTDTQYF. Variable domain in full (rest from reference TRBV19 and TRBJ2-3): DGGITQSPKYLFRKEGQNVTLSCEQNLNHDAMYWYRQDPGQGLRLIYYSQIVNDFQKGDIAEGYSVSREKKESFPLTVTSAQKNPTAFYLCASRPGQGVPTDTQYFGPGTRLTVL.

This clonotype occurred many times. The rearrangement joins TRBV20-1 to TRBJ2-1; weak D call: TRBD1 (5 bases). Germline CDR1 reads DFQATT; CDR2 reads SNEGSKA (reference sequence). V was clipped by 3 bases and J by 6 bases, with 9 bases between them. The CDR3 is 12 residues long. CDR3 DNA sequence: TGCAGTGCTAGTTCCAGGGTCAATGAGCAGTTCTTC. Protein: CSASSRVNEQFF.

The chain uses TRBV5-1 and TRBJ2-7; D is unresolved. Germline V lookup: CDR1 SGHRS, CDR2 YFSETQ. There are 14 residues in the CDR3. The V and J ends lost 0 bases and 2 bases respectively, with 9 bases between them. In DNA form, the CDR3 reads TGCGCCAGCAGCTTGGAACTCCTTGCCTACGAGCAGTACTTC. Encoded protein: CASSLELLAYEQYF.

This clonotype showed up many times. The chain recombines TRBV2 with TRBJ1-5, with a tentative D call TRBD1 (5 bases). V dropped 8 bases and J dropped 0 bases, with 29 bases sitting between them. The CDR3 is 20 amino acids. CDR1 is SNHLY, CDR2 FYNNEI, per germline. Here the CDR3 DNA reads TGTGCCAGCTCTCCTGGGAGGGGCAGGAACAAAGGGGATAGCAATCAGCCCCAGCATTTT. It encodes CASSPGRGRNKGDSNQPQHF.

This clonotype was counted ten times or more. The gene calls are TRBV7-6 and TRBJ2-7, with TRBD2 as a possible D gene (5 bases). V was trimmed by 5 bases and J by 7 bases, leaving 18 bases between them. Germline lookup yields CDR1 SGHVS and CDR2 FNYEAQ. This CDR3 comprises 14 residues. The CDR3 spells CASSQLDGLGEQYF. CDR3 DNA: TGTGCCAGCAGCCAACTAGATGGTCTCGGGGAGCAGTACTTC.

This clonotype came up many times. This chain links TRBV20-1 with TRBJ1-6, with D maybe TRBD1 (6 bases). Germline V gene lookup returns CDR1 DFQATT and CDR2 SNEGSKA (reference sequence). The CDR3 totals 15 residues. Between the trimmed V and J ends, which lost 3 bases and 10 bases, there was a span of 19 bases. The CDR3 is CSASRPQGSGSPLHF. For the CDR3, the DNA is TGCAGTGCTAGTCGACCTCAGGGGTCAGGATCACCCCTCCACTTT.

This clonotype came up many times. This chain connects TRBV3-1 to TRBJ1-1; D perhaps matches TRBD1 (6 bases). This CDR3 is built from 14 residues. CDR1 and CDR2 (germline): LGHDT, YNNKEL (reference sequence). The germline V and J ends were trimmed by 2 bases and 3 bases, with 10 bases remaining between them. CDR3 region: CASSQTGRDTEAFF. For the CDR3, the DNA is TGTGCCAGCAGCCAAACAGGGAGGGACACTGAAGCTTTCTTT.

This clonotype was recorded at least ten times. The genes are TRBV5-5 and TRBJ1-4; weak D call: TRBD1 (6 bases). V lost 3 bases to trimming and J lost 4 bases, with 19 bases between them. CDR3 length equals 17 residues. Germline V gives CDR1 SGHKS, CDR2 YYEKEE (reference sequence). The CDR3 bases are TGTGCCAGCAGCTCGAGGCCCCGGGACAAAAATAATGAAAAACTGTTTTTT. This codes for CASSSRPRDKNNEKLFF.